Following are 29 T cell receptor beta chains from one sample sequenced in a study of blood T cell repertoires in COVID-19. Clones were read by immunoSEQ multiplex PCR, and TCRdb kept only the in-frame ones, dropping some. The sample carries around 140,000 clones, approximately 84% recorded once. The sequencing sample was made of peripheral blood. The receptors originated from a woman aged 80 or over with acute or convalescent COVID-19.

The chain is built from TRBV19 and TRBJ2-7; D remains unclear. The germline V and J ends were trimmed by 5 bases and 3 bases, with 14 bases remaining between them. The germline CDR1 and CDR2 sequences are LNHDA and SQIVND (reference sequence). This CDR3 is built from 14 residues. The CDR3 DNA is TGTGCCAGTAGTCCCGTTGGCCGACTCTACGAGCAGTACTTC. This gives the protein CASSPVGRLYEQYF.

The gene calls are TRBV4-1 and TRBJ1-1, with 7 bases lining up with TRBD1. V was clipped by 2 bases and J by 1 base; unmatched bases: 4. The CDR3 consists of 15 residues. Germline loops: CDR1 MGHRA, CDR2 YSYEKL. The CDR3 loop is CASSQPDRENTEAFF. The CDR3 nucleotides are TGCGCCAGCAGCCAACCCGACAGGGAGAACACTGAAGCTTTCTTT.

V is TRBV20-1 and J is TRBJ2-3, with a possible D match to TRBD2 (6 bases). Germline values: CDR1 DFQATT, CDR2 SNEGSKA (reference sequence). Trimming stripped 6 bases from V and 10 bases from J, with 11 bases between. The CDR3 length is 10 residues. The CDR3 protein is CSARRRAQYF. The CDR3 DNA reads TGCAGTGCCCGCCGGAGGGCGCAGTATTTT.

The chain couples TRBV6-2 or TRBV6-3 to TRBJ2-1; the match to TRBD1 covers 7 bases. V dropped 6 bases and J dropped 12; count of bases not matched to a gene: 14. Germline CDR1 is MNHEY and CDR2 is SVGEGT. The CDR3 consists of 14 residues. The CDR3 reads CASSTGDPWVAQFF. CDR3 bases: TGTGCCAGCAGCACAGGGGACCCTTGGGTTGCGCAGTTCTTC.

This rearrangement joins TRBV4-3 to TRBJ2-5, with 9 bases matching TRBD2. With 0 bases clipped from V and 1 base from J, the junction kept 0 bases outside the gene matches. CDR1 is LGHNA, CDR2 YSLEER, per germline. The CDR3 spans 15 residues. CDR3 in amino acids: CASSQERGGQETQYF. CDR3 coding DNA: TGCGCCAGCAGCCAAGAGCGGGGGGGCCAAGAGACCCAGTACTTC.

This chain links TRBV7-8 with TRBJ2-7, with D possibly being TRBD1 (6 bases). This CDR3 has 14 residues. V was shortened by 3 bases and J by 8 bases, with 17 bases between the two germline ends. Per germline, CDR1 SGHVS and CDR2 FQNEAQ. The CDR3 sequence is CASSFDRMQSQQYF. The CDR3 DNA sequence: TGTGCCAGCAGCTTCGACAGGATGCAAAGTCAGCAGTACTTC.

The V call is TRBV5-1, the J call TRBJ1-6, with 8 bases lining up with TRBD1. The length of the CDR3 is 13 residues. V lost 4 bases to trimming and J lost 10 bases; unmatched junction nucleotides: 4. CDR1 and CDR2 (germline): SGHRS, YFSETQ. CDR3 bases: TGCGCCAGCAGCATAGACAGGGGCTCACCCCTCCACTTT. This translates into CASSIDRGSPLHF.

Written as DNA, the CDR3 is TGCGCCAGCAGCCAAACAGGACTAGCGGGGACGACCCCAGATACGCAGTATTTT. Its protein is CASSQTGLAGTTPDTQYF. The chain employs TRBV4-1 and TRBJ2-3; 12 bases are shared with TRBD2. This CDR3 contains 18 residues. V gave up 2 bases and J gave up 4 bases; unmatched junction bases: 10. CDR1 and CDR2 from the germline V gene are MGHRA and YSYEKL.

The V and J genes are TRBV7-9 and TRBJ2-2; 15 bases fit TRBD2. V shed 3 bases and J 1 base; nucleotides not matched to a gene: 0. The CDR3 spans 17 residues. Germline-derived CDR1 and CDR2 are SEHNR and FQNEAQ (reference sequence). The CDR3 loop is CASSLGLAGGNTGELFF. CDR3 nucleotide sequence: TGTGCCAGCAGCTTGGGACTAGCGGGGGGGAACACCGGGGAGCTGTTTTTT.

This chain connects TRBV5-5 to TRBJ1-2; D is undetermined. The ends were cut back, 4 bases at V and 8 bases at J, with 15 bases in the middle. The germline gives CDR1 SGHKS, CDR2 YYEKEE (reference sequence). This CDR3 has 13 residues. CDR3 DNA: TGTGCCAGCAGCGGGCGGGGTATAGAAGGCTACACCTTC. Amino acid sequence: CASSGRGIEGYTF.

The rearrangement uses TRBV5-5 and TRBJ2-3; 9 bases fit TRBD1. With 4 bases clipped from V and 4 bases from J, the junction kept 4 bases outside the gene matches. Germline V gene data show CDR1 as SGHKS and CDR2 as YYEKEE (reference sequence). CDR3 size: 14 residues. This CDR3 reads CASSRGTGSDTQYF. The CDR3, as DNA: TGTGCCAGCAGCCGCGGGACAGGGTCAGATACGCAGTATTTT.

Turning to this clone: This sample also contains other DNA sequences that code for the same CDR3. The chain recombines TRBV11-2 with TRBJ2-5, with D tentatively TRBD2 (6 bases). The germline CDR1 and CDR2 sequences are SGHAT and FQNNGV. V was shortened by 4 bases and J by 3 bases, with 9 bases between the two germline ends. The CDR3 runs to 13 residues. CDR3 sequence: CASSSGGKETQYF. Here the CDR3 DNA reads TGTGCCAGCAGCTCGGGCGGGAAAGAGACCCAGTACTTC.

This clone was observed a handful of times. This chain links TRBV10-2 with TRBJ1-6; perhaps TRBD1 as D (5 bases). Between the trimmed V and J ends, which lost 3 bases and 7 bases, there was a span of 10 bases. The CDR3 length is 14 residues. The V gene's germline CDR1 is WSHSY and CDR2 SAAADI. The DNA of the CDR3 is TGCGCCAGCAGTGATCAGGGCTCGAATTCACCCCTCCACTTT. It specifies CASSDQGSNSPLHF.

The chain joins TRBV29-1 to TRBJ1-2; TRBD1 might be the D (5 bases). Trimming shortened V by 7 bases and J by 4 bases, and 16 bases separated the two germline ends. This CDR3 comprises 13 residues. The V gene's germline CDR1 is SQVTM and CDR2 ANQGSEA. CDR3 bases: TGCAGCGCGAAGAAGTCGGGGGGCTATGGCTACACCTTC. Its protein is CSAKKSGGYGYTF.

This rearrangement joins TRBV18 to TRBJ1-2; D perhaps matches TRBD1 (6 bases). The CDR3 runs to 14 residues. V lost 6 bases and J lost 4, with 15 bases in between. The V gene's germline CDR1 is KGHSH and CDR2 LQKENI. The CDR3 is CASSPGGPSYGYTF. CDR3 DNA: TGTGCCAGCTCCCCGGGGGGCCCGTCCTATGGCTACACCTTC.

The chain uses TRBV19 and TRBJ2-1; no clear D gene. CDR1 and CDR2 (germline): LNHDA, SQIVND (reference sequence). CDR3 size: 16 residues. The V gene lost 5 bases and the J gene lost 0 bases, with 14 bases spanning the gap. The DNA of the CDR3 is TGTGCCAGTAGTTACGTCGGGTGGAGCTCCTACAATGAGCAGTTCTTC. This gives the protein CASSYVGWSSYNEQFF.

CDR3 loop: CASSYDRTNYGYTF. CDR3 bases: TGTGCCAGCAGTTATGACAGAACCAACTATGGCTACACCTTC. The V gene is TRBV6-6, the J gene TRBJ1-2; weak D call: TRBD1 (5 bases). The V end was cut by 3 bases, the J end by 2 bases, with 10 bases between. Germline values: CDR1 MNHNY, CDR2 SVGAGI (reference sequence). This CDR3 is built from 14 residues.

The sample holds a few counts of this clone. V gene TRBV14 combines with J gene TRBJ2-7; 9 nucleotides align to TRBD1. The CDR3 consists of 16 residues. Germline CDR1 SGHDN, CDR2 FVKESK. V was clipped by 3 bases and J by 3 bases; unmatched bases: 9. This chain's CDR3 is CASSHPGTGLFYEQYF. The CDR3 DNA is TGTGCCAGCAGCCATCCCGGGACAGGGCTTTTCTACGAGCAGTACTTC.

This clone was counted a single time. The chain has TRBV5-1 and TRBJ2-5; no reliable D call. CDR1 SGHRS and CDR2 YFSETQ come from the germline V gene. With 0 bases removed from V and 1 base from J, the gap between germline ends came to 10 bases. The CDR3 runs to 15 residues. In DNA form, the CDR3 reads TGCGCCAGCAGCTTGGTGTCCGTCAGCCAAGAGACCCAGTACTTC. Its protein product is CASSLVSVSQETQYF.

The chain carries TRBV19 and TRBJ1-5; D is perhaps TRBD1 (5 bases). CDR1 LNHDA and CDR2 SQIVND come from the germline V gene (reference sequence). CDR3 size: 12 residues. V lost 9 bases to trimming and J lost 7 bases, with 13 bases between them. CDR3 sequence: CASRDFKQPQHF. CDR3 DNA: TGTGCCAGCAGGGACTTTAAGCAGCCCCAGCATTTT.

This rearrangement joins TRBV19 to TRBJ2-5; TRBD1 agrees at 11 bases. This CDR3 is 14 amino acids long. The V gene end was trimmed by 7 bases and the J gene end by 5 bases; junction bases not matched to a gene: 6. Germline CDR1 is LNHDA and CDR2 is SQIVND (reference sequence). The CDR3 DNA follows: TGTGCCAGTACCCCGGACAGGGGGCTTGAGACCCAGTACTTC. It codes for CASTPDRGLETQYF.

The chain employs TRBV10-3 and TRBJ2-3; a possible D gene is TRBD1 (5 bases). The germline V gene has CDR1 ENHRY and CDR2 SYGVKD. The CDR3 spans 14 residues. Between the trimmed V and J ends, which lost 5 bases and 3 bases, there was a span of 12 bases. CDR3 nucleotides: TGTGCCATCAGTCAGGGTAGTGATACAGATACGCAGTATTTT. Translation gives CAISQGSDTDTQYF.

There are a few counts of this clone. J is TRBJ1-1 and V is TRBV29-1; D perhaps matches TRBD1 (6 bases). The CDR3 has 12 amino acids. Between the trimmed V and J ends, which lost 7 bases and 8 bases, there was a span of 17 bases. Germline lookup yields CDR1 SQVTM and CDR2 ANQGSEA. The CDR3 is CSGKNPGTEAFF. CDR3 sequence (DNA): TGCAGCGGAAAGAACCCCGGGACAGAAGCTTTCTTT.

This clone was seen a few times. This sequence joins TRBV18 and TRBJ2-2, with a weak D call TRBD1 (6 bases). Germline-derived CDR1 and CDR2 are KGHSH and LQKENI. V lost 4 bases and J 2 bases, leaving 11 bases between the germline ends. The CDR3 loop spans 15 amino acids. In DNA form, the CDR3 reads TGTGCCAGCTCACAAGGACAGAAAAACACCGGGGAGCTGTTTTTT. It specifies CASSQGQKNTGELFF.

The chain couples TRBV10-3 to TRBJ2-5; 11 bases map to TRBD1. Germline CDR1 ENHRY, CDR2 SYGVKD. V gave up 10 bases and J gave up 3 bases; unmatched junction bases: 4. The length of the CDR3 is 13 residues. The CDR3: CATLGQGEETQYF. For the CDR3, the DNA is TGTGCCACATTGGGACAGGGGGAAGAGACCCAGTACTTC.

The V gene is TRBV27, the J gene TRBJ1-5; 8 nucleotides line up with TRBD1. CDR1 is MNHEY, CDR2 SMNVEV, per germline (reference sequence). With V trimmed by 7 bases and J by 1 base, 6 bases remained unmatched. There are 15 residues in the CDR3. The CDR3 reads CASKTQGASNQPQHF. In nucleotides, the CDR3 is TGTGCCAGCAAAACCCAGGGGGCGAGCAATCAGCCCCAGCATTTT.

The chain has TRBV6-5 and TRBJ2-1, with 9 positions matching TRBD2. This CDR3 has 15 amino acids. Germline CDR1 reads MNHEY; CDR2 reads SVGAGI. V lost 7 bases, J lost 6 bases, and 10 bases stayed unmatched. This chain's CDR3 is CASTTGTSSANEQFF. CDR3 in DNA: TGTGCCAGCACCACCGGGACTAGCTCCGCCAATGAGCAGTTCTTC.

The sample holds a few counts of this clone. The chain has TRBV12-5 and TRBJ1-5; 9 nucleotides align to TRBD1. Per germline, CDR1 LGHNT and CDR2 FRNRAP. This CDR3 is built from 16 residues. J gave up 7 bases and V 1 base, and 8 bases lay outside the gene matches. CDR3 sequence (DNA): TGTGCTAGTGGTTTGGGAAGGGACAGGGTCTACCAGCCCCAGCATTTT. Its protein product is CASGLGRDRVYQPQHF.

This chain links TRBV5-5 with TRBJ1-5; D remains unclear. The germline gives CDR1 SGHKS, CDR2 YYEKEE (reference sequence). This CDR3 has 13 residues. V was pared by 3 bases and J by 3 bases, with 7 bases between. CDR3 bases: TGTGCCAGCAGCTCAGAAATCAATCAGCCCCAGCATTTT. Its protein is CASSSEINQPQHF.